Listed below are T cell receptor beta chains from one sample, sequenced in a study of blood T cells in healthy people across ages. TCRdb fed the 5' RACE reads into MiXCR, producing one record per CDR3 protein. Altogether 1.8 million or so distinct CDR3 sequences are present, roughly 43% being singletons, with the ten largest covering 20% to 25%. The sequenced sample was blood. These receptor sequences come from a human donor in good health. Each CDR3 is given with its conserved first and last residue. A D gene is named only where the DNA matches it firmly. For some rows the clone size is stated as once, few or many, or as a class when expanded; others skip it.

J: TRBJ1-1; V: TRBV20-1; D: NA; size: NA; DNA: TGCAGTGCTAGAGATAAGCACACTGAAGCTTTCTTT; CDR3: CSARDKHTEAFF
J: TRBJ1-5; V: TRBV12-3/TRBV12-4; D: NA; size: NA; DNA: TGTGCCAGCACAAAATACCGGGACATAAGCAATCAGCCCCAGCATTTT; CDR3: CASTKYRDISNQPQHF
J: TRBJ1-2; V: TRBV13; D: NA; size: few; DNA: TGTGCCAGCAGCTCCCACGGAAATCTCCGTGGCTACACCTTC; CDR3: CASSSHGNLRGYTF
J: TRBJ2-5; V: TRBV5-1; D: TRBD2; size: once; DNA: TGCGCCAGCACCTCTAGCGGGGCGGGAGAAGGGACCCAGTACTTC; CDR3: CASTSSGAGEGTQYF
J: TRBJ2-1; V: TRBV24-1; D: NA; size: NA; DNA: TGTGCCACCAGTGATTTCACAAGGGGGGAGCAGTTCTTC; CDR3: CATSDFTRGEQFF
J: TRBJ2-3; V: TRBV7-2; D: NA; size: NA; DNA: TGTGCCAGCAGCTTAGGTGGGGGAATATCCACAGATACGCAGTATTTT; CDR3: CASSLGGGISTDTQYF
J: TRBJ1-1; V: TRBV5-1; D: TRBD1; size: many; DNA: TGCGCCAGCAGCTCACAGGGGGCGAACACTGAAGCTTTCTTT; CDR3: CASSSQGANTEAFF
J: TRBJ2-7; V: TRBV7-2; D: NA; size: NA; DNA: TGTGCCAGCCATCCCGGGGGATTTTACGAGCAGTACTTC; CDR3: CASHPGGFYEQYF
J: TRBJ2-7; V: TRBV2; D: NA; size: NA; DNA: TGTGCTGGGGCGTCGGACTACGAGCAGTACTTC; CDR3: CAGASDYEQYF
J: TRBJ2-5; V: TRBV10-3; D: TRBD2; size: NA; DNA: TGTGCCATCAATGAGTCACCTGGACTAGCGGGGCCCTACCAAGAGACCCAGTACTTC; CDR3: CAINESPGLAGPYQETQYF
J: TRBJ2-1; V: TRBV7-9; D: NA; size: NA; DNA: TGTGCCAGCAATAATTATCAAGGGTACTACTCCTACAATGAGCAGTTCTTC; CDR3: CASNNYQGYYSYNEQFF
J: TRBJ1-2; V: TRBV7-2; D: TRBD1; size: NA; DNA: TGTGCCAGCAGCTTACCCCGGACAGGGGCATATGGCTACACCTTC; CDR3: CASSLPRTGAYGYTF
J: TRBJ1-5; V: TRBV6-2/TRBV6-3; D: NA; size: NA; DNA: TGTGCCAGCAGCCTGGACTGGAAGTGGACCCAGCATTTT; CDR3: CASSLDWKWTQHF
J: TRBJ1-2; V: TRBV7-2; D: TRBD1; size: few; DNA: TGTGCCAGCAGCTTAGAACCGGGACAGGAGTATGGCTACACCTTC; CDR3: CASSLEPGQEYGYTF
J: TRBJ2-5; V: TRBV3-1; D: NA; size: NA; DNA: TGTGCCAGCAGCCAAGATAGGGGGGGGACGGTGTACCAAGAGACCCAGTACTTC; CDR3: CASSQDRGGTVYQETQYF
J: TRBJ2-7; V: TRBV20-1; D: TRBD1; size: NA; DNA: TGCAGTGTTCCGGGACAGGGTCTTCGAGGGACCTACGAGCAGTACTTC; CDR3: CSVPGQGLRGTYEQYF
J: TRBJ2-1; V: TRBV4-3; D: NA; size: NA; DNA: TGCGCCAGCAGCCAGGGGTTAGGAAACTACAATGAGCAGTTCTTC; CDR3: CASSQGLGNYNEQFF
J: TRBJ2-7; V: TRBV7-9; D: NA; size: NA; DNA: TGTGCCAGCACCCTAGATAGGGCGGGCACCTACGAGCAGTACTTC; CDR3: CASTLDRAGTYEQYF
J: TRBJ2-5; V: TRBV20-1; D: NA; size: few; DNA: TGCAGTGCCAACTTAGAGACCCAGTACTTC; CDR3: CSANLETQYF
J: TRBJ2-3; V: TRBV7-2; D: NA; size: NA; DNA: TGTGCCAGCAGCTCGTGGCGGGATACGCAGTATTTT; CDR3: CASSSWRDTQYF
J: TRBJ2-3; V: TRBV7-9; D: NA; size: NA; DNA: TGTGCCAGCAACTTAACATCTACCGCAGATACGCAGTATTTT; CDR3: CASNLTSTADTQYF
J: TRBJ2-7; V: TRBV4-1; D: NA; size: few; DNA: TGCGCCAGCAGCCAAGTTTCTATCTACTACGAGCAGTACTTC; CDR3: CASSQVSIYYEQYF
J: TRBJ1-2; V: TRBV12-3/TRBV12-4; D: TRBD1; size: few; DNA: TGTGCCAGCAGTTATACGGGACAGGGGATTGGCTACACCTTC; CDR3: CASSYTGQGIGYTF
J: TRBJ1-2; V: TRBV7-2; D: TRBD1; size: few; DNA: TGTGCCAGCAGCCCCGGACAGGGGGCGAAGCTGACTATTGGCTACACCTTC; CDR3: CASSPGQGAKLTIGYTF
J: TRBJ1-4; V: TRBV7-3; D: NA; size: NA; DNA: TGTGCCAGCAGCTTAAGAAGGGTTAGGGAAAAACTGTTTTTT; CDR3: CASSLRRVREKLFF
J: TRBJ2-6; V: TRBV12-3/TRBV12-4; D: NA; size: NA; DNA: TGTGCCAGCAGTGCAAGGGCCGGGGCCAACGCCCTGACTTTC; CDR3: CASSARAGANALTF
J: TRBJ2-7; V: TRBV20-1; D: NA; size: few; DNA: TGCAGTACGAGCCTTGGGACTGACTACGAGCAGTACTTC; CDR3: CSTSLGTDYEQYF
J: TRBJ2-7; V: TRBV11-3; D: TRBD1; size: few; DNA: TGTGCCAGCAGCTTACGAGACAGGGGGCCCACCTCCTACGAGCAGTACTTC; CDR3: CASSLRDRGPTSYEQYF
J: TRBJ1-2; V: TRBV7-2; D: NA; size: once; DNA: TGTGCCAGCAGCTTAGCCGGGGATCAGGGCTACACCTTC; CDR3: CASSLAGDQGYTF